The 18 T cell receptor beta chains in this list originate from one sample, sequenced in a study of post-analysis software for immune sequencing data. No antigens are known for them. Unique molecular identifiers tagged the TCR beta cDNA libraries. In TCRdb, the PCR reads were re-called with MiXCR into one record per CDR3 protein. The sample includes a few hundred thousand distinct CDR3 sequences, 35% to 40% of them seen just once. Study-wide results and caveats: TRBV5-6, TRBV5-1 and TRBV20-1 were among four or five TRBV segments more frequent in patients than controls.

The sequenced sample consisted of blood. These receptors were obtained from a girl between 5 and 17 years old with multiple sclerosis.

This clonotype was counted at least ten times. The rearrangement joins TRBV5-1 to TRBJ1-5; D uncertain. V dropped 2 bases and J dropped 0 bases, with 6 bases sitting between them. CDR3 size: 14 residues. Germline V lookup: CDR1 SGHRS, CDR2 YFSETQ. The CDR3 DNA is TGCGCCAGCAGCTTCGACGGTAGCAATCAGCCCCAGCATTTT. This sequence encodes CASSFDGSNQPQHF.

A remark on this clonotype: A single base separates this from a much larger clone, so it may be a read error. The V gene is TRBV7-9, the J gene TRBJ1-4, with D unresolved. The CDR3 has 15 amino acids. The germline CDR1 and CDR2 sequences are SEHNR and FQNEAQ (reference sequence). Trimming removed 4 bases from V and 8 bases from J, with 17 bases in between. The CDR3 is CASSSTKGPGEKLFF. The CDR3 bases are TGTGCCAGCAGCTCGACCAAGGGCCCGGGGGAAAAACTGTTTTTT.

A note on this clonotype: A much larger clonotype is one base distant, so this may be a read error. The V gene is TRBV6-5, the J gene TRBJ2-1; 7 positions match TRBD2. The V gene end was trimmed by 2 bases and the J gene end by 7 bases; junction bases not matched to a gene: 5. The V gene's germline CDR1 is MNHEY and CDR2 SVGAGI. The CDR3 is made up of 14 amino acids. DNA for the CDR3: TGTGCCAGCAGTTACAGCGGGGTTGAGAATGAGCAGTTCTTC. Translated, it gives CASSYSGVENEQFF.

The CDR3 DNA reads TGCAGTGCCACCCTACAGGGGGCTTGGAACTACGAGCAGTACTTC. Translating it yields CSATLQGAWNYEQYF. This chain uses TRBV20-1 with TRBJ2-7; 9 bases are a match to TRBD1. CDR3 length: 15 amino acids. Germline V CDR1 and CDR2: DFQATT, SNEGSKA (reference sequence). J lost 3 bases, V lost 6 bases, and 12 bases had no gene match.

Concerning this clonotype itself: Mismatch with germline at one junction end may stem from a read error. This sequence joins TRBV28 and TRBJ2-5; 7 bases are a match to TRBD1. This CDR3 comprises 12 residues. Germline CDR1 is MDHEN and CDR2 is SYDVKM. The CDR3 sequence is CAGSLPGGTQYF. Written as DNA, the CDR3 is TGTGCCGGCAGTTTACCAGGGGGGACCCAGTACTTC.

V and J are TRBV3-1 and TRBJ1-1; the D is unclear. This CDR3 has 13 amino acids. Germline V gene lookup returns CDR1 LGHDT and CDR2 YNNKEL (reference sequence). V dropped 0 bases and J dropped 7 bases, with 9 bases sitting between them. CDR3 nucleotides: TGTGCCAGCAGCCAAGAGATGGTCAGTGAAGCTTTCTTT. Protein product: CASSQEMVSEAFF.

The chain recombines TRBV14 with TRBJ1-1; D remains ambiguous. V was trimmed by 3 bases and J by 8 bases, leaving 16 bases between them. This CDR3 is 14 amino acids long. Germline loops: CDR1 SGHDN, CDR2 FVKESK. The CDR3 loop is CASSHNSWLGEAFF. DNA of the CDR3: TGTGCCAGCAGCCACAACAGCTGGCTTGGGGAAGCTTTCTTT. Using reference TRBV14 and TRBJ1-1 for the parts outside the CDR3, the full variable domain is EAGVTQFPSHSVIEKGQTVTLRCDPISGHDNLYWYRRVMGKEIKFLLHFVKESKQDESGMPNNRFLAERTGGTYSTLKVQPAELEDSGVYFCASSHNSWLGEAFFGQGTRLTVV.

The J gene is TRBJ1-2, the V gene TRBV3-1; a weak D match, TRBD1 (5 bases). Germline CDR1 reads LGHDT; CDR2 reads YNNKEL (reference sequence). V shed 2 bases and J shed 9 bases, with 16 bases lying between them. The CDR3 totals 14 residues. The CDR3 coding sequence is TGTGCCAGCAGCCAACCAGGACACCTGTATAGCTACACCTTC. It translates to CASSQPGHLYSYTF.

This chain uses TRBV27 with TRBJ2-2, with a possible D match to TRBD2 (5 bases). Germline V CDR1 and CDR2: MNHEY, SMNVEV (reference sequence). The CDR3 is made up of 12 amino acids. The V end lost 7 bases, the J end lost 6 bases, and 9 bases lay between the germline ends. CDR3 in DNA: TGTGCCAGCACCCGAGGGTCCGGGGAGCTGTTTTTT. Its protein is CASTRGSGELFF.

The genes are TRBV20-1 and TRBJ2-5; D is possibly TRBD2 (5 bases). Germline V lookup: CDR1 DFQATT, CDR2 SNEGSKA (reference sequence). V was pared by 5 bases and J by 1 base, with 8 bases between. The CDR3 length is 12 residues. The CDR3 loop reads CSAGESQETQYF. The CDR3 DNA reads as TGCAGTGCTGGGGAGAGCCAAGAGACCCAGTACTTC.

The V gene is TRBV4-1, the J gene TRBJ2-4, with 8 bases identical to TRBD2. V lost 2 bases, J lost 1 base, and 7 bases stayed unmatched. Per germline, CDR1 MGHRA and CDR2 YSYEKL. The CDR3 extends over 17 amino acids. CDR3 protein: CASSQPIAGSAKNIQYF. The CDR3 DNA reads TGCGCCAGCAGCCAACCTATAGCGGGGAGCGCCAAAAACATTCAGTACTTC.

This clonotype has only a few counts. The chain recombines TRBV7-3 with TRBJ2-2; D perhaps matches TRBD1 (5 bases). Germline V gene sequence: CDR1 SGHTA, CDR2 FQGTGA. The CDR3 has 16 amino acids. V shed 2 bases and J shed 4 bases, with 14 bases lying between them. CDR3 bases: TGTGCCAGCAGCTTAGTACATGGCAGGGCCACCGGGGAGCTGTTTTTT. It codes for CASSLVHGRATGELFF.

Comments on this clonotype: A read error may be the cause here, since a much bigger clone is one base away. The chain links TRBV18 to TRBJ1-5, with D possibly matching TRBD1 (6 bases). V was shortened by 4 bases and J by 4 bases, with 20 bases between the two germline ends. This CDR3 region has 17 residues. The V gene's germline CDR1 is KGHSH and CDR2 LQKENI. DNA for the CDR3: TGTGCCAGCTCACTAATGACAGACTCCCAGGGGAATCAGCCCCAGCATTTT. Its protein product is CASSLMTDSQGNQPQHF.

This clonotype was counted many times. The chain employs TRBV7-8 and TRBJ1-2, with D perhaps TRBD1 (6 bases). V was trimmed by 6 bases and J by 3 bases, leaving 11 bases between them. CDR1 and CDR2 from the germline V gene are SGHVS and FQNEAQ. CDR3 length: 13 residues. The CDR3 spells CASRLQGDYGYTF. The CDR3, as DNA: TGTGCCAGCAGGTTACAGGGAGACTATGGCTACACCTTC.

The table lists this clonotype with many counts. This chain connects TRBV9 to TRBJ2-3, with D perhaps matching TRBD1 (6 bases). The CDR3 runs to 16 residues. Trimming took 0 bases from V and 3 from J, leaving 14 bases between them. The germline V gene has CDR1 SGDLS and CDR2 YYNGEE. In DNA form, the CDR3 reads TGTGCCAGCAGCGTAGAAGCAGGGGCTGGGACAGATACGCAGTATTTT. Residues: CASSVEAGAGTDTQYF.

On this clonotype itself: One end of the junction is discordant with germline, which a read error may explain. This rearrangement joins TRBV27 to TRBJ1-1, with D possibly being TRBD1 (6 bases). The CDR3 is 15 residues long. Germline assignment: CDR1 MNHEY and CDR2 SMNVEV (reference sequence). The CDR3 protein is CANSPHRDLNTEAFF. DNA of the CDR3: TGTGCCAACAGTCCCCACAGGGATTTGAACACTGAAGCTTTCTTT.

A few counts support this clonotype. This chain links TRBV5-6 with TRBJ2-6; D is perhaps TRBD1 (5 bases). CDR1 is SGHDT and CDR2 is YYEEEE in the germline V gene. The CDR3 consists of 17 residues. V lost 0 bases and J lost 1, with 11 bases in between. The CDR3 sequence: CASSLGWGQSGANVLTF. In DNA form, the CDR3 reads TGTGCCAGCAGCTTGGGCTGGGGCCAATCTGGGGCCAACGTCCTGACTTTC.

The chain couples TRBV6-2 or TRBV6-3 to TRBJ2-4; D not certain. The J call is uncertain, as TRBJ2-7 better fits the DNA end. This CDR3 is 17 amino acids long. Germline-derived CDR1 and CDR2 are MNHEY and SVGEGT. The CDR3 is CASSYSIHGQPYYEQYF. CDR3 nucleotides: TGTGCCAGCAGTTACTCGATTCACGGCCAGCCCTACTACGAGCAGTACTTC.